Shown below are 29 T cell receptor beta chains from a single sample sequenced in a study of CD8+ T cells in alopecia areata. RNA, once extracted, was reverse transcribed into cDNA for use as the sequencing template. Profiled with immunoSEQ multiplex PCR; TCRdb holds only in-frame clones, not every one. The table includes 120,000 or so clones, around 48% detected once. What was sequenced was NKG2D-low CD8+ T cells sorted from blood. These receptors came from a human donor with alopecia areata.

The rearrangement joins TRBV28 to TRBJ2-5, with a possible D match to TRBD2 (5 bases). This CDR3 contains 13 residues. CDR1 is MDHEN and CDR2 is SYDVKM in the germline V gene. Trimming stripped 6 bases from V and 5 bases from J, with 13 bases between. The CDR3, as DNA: TGTGCCAGCAGCCGGTTGGGAGTGGAGACCCAGTACTTC. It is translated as CASSRLGVETQYF.

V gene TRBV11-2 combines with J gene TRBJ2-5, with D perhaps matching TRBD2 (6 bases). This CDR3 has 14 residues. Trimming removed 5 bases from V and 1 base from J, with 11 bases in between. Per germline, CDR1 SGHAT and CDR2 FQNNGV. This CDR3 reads CASSADYLQETQYF. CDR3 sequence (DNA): TGTGCCAGCAGCGCGGACTATCTCCAAGAGACCCAGTACTTC.

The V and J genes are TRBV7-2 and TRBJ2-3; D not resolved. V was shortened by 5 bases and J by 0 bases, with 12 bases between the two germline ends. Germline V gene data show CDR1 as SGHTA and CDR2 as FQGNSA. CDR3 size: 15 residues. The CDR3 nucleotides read TGTGCCAGCAGCCTGGGAATTTCTAGCACAGATACGCAGTATTTT. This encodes CASSLGISSTDTQYF.

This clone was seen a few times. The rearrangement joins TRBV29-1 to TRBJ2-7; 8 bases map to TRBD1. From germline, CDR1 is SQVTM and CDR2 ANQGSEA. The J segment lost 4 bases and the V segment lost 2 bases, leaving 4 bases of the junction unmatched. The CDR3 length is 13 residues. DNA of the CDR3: TGCAGCGTTGAAAAGGACAGGGAATACGAGCAGTACTTC. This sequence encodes CSVEKDREYEQYF.

The CDR3 coding sequence is TGCAGCGTTTTCCCCGGGACAGGGGTAACAGATACGCAGTATTTT. Its protein is CSVFPGTGVTDTQYF. The chain links TRBV29-1 to TRBJ2-3, with 10 nucleotides matching TRBD1. The CDR3 runs 15 residues. Germline CDR1 is SQVTM and CDR2 is ANQGSEA. Trimming took 5 bases from V and 3 from J; bases not matched to a gene: 8.

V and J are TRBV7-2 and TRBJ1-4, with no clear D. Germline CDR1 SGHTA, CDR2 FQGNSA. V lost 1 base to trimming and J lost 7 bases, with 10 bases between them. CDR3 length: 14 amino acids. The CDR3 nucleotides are TGTGCCAGCAGCTTAGGGCCCTCCCCTGAAAAACTGTTTTTT. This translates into CASSLGPSPEKLFF.

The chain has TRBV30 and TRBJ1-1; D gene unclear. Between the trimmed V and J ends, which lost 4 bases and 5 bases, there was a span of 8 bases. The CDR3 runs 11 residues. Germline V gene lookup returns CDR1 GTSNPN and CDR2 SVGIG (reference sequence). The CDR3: CAWTPVTEAFF. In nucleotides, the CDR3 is TGTGCCTGGACACCGGTAACTGAAGCTTTCTTT.

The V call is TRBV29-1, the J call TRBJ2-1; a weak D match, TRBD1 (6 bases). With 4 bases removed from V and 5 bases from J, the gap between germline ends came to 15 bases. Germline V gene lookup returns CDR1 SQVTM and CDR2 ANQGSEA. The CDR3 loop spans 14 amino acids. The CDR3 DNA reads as TGCAGCGTTGCTGGGGGCAAGACCGACAATGAGCAGTTCTTC. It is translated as CSVAGGKTDNEQFF.

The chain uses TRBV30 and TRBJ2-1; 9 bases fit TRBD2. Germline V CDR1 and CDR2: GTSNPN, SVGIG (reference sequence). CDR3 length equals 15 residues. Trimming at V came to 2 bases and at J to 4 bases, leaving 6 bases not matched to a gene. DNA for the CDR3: TGTGCCTGGAGTAGGAGGGCGGGAGGGTACAATGAGCAGTTCTTC. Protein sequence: CAWSRRAGGYNEQFF.

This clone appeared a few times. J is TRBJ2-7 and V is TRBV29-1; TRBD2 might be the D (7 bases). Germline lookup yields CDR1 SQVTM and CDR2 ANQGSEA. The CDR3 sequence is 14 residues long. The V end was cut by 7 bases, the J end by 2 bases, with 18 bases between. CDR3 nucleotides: TGCAGCGCCCTCGGGGGGCTACAGACCTACGAGCAGTACTTC. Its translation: CSALGGLQTYEQYF.

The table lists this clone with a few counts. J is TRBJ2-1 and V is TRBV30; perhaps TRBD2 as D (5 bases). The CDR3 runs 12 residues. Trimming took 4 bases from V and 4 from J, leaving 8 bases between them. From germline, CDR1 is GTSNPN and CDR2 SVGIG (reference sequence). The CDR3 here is CAWKAEYNEQFF. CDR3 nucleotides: TGTGCCTGGAAAGCGGAATACAATGAGCAGTTCTTC.

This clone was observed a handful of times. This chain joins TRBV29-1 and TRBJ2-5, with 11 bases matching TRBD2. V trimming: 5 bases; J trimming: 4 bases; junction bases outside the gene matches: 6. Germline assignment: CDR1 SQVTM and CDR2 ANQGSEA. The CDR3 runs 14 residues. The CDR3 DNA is TGCAGCGTTTTGGGACTAGCGGTCACAGAGACCCAGTACTTC. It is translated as CSVLGLAVTETQYF.

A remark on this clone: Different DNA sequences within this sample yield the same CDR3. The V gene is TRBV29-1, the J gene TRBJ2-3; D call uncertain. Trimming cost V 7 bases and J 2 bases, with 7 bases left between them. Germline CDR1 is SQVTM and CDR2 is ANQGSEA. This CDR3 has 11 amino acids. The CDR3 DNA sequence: TGCAGCGCGGGTCCCACAGATACGCAGTATTTT. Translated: CSAGPTDTQYF.

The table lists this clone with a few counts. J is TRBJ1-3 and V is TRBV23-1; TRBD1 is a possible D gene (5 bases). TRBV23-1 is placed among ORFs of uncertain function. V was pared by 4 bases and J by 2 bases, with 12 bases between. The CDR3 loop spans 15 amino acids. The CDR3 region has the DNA TGCGCCAGCAGTCGGGGCCGACAGCCTGGAAACACCATATATTTT. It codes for CASSRGRQPGNTIYF.

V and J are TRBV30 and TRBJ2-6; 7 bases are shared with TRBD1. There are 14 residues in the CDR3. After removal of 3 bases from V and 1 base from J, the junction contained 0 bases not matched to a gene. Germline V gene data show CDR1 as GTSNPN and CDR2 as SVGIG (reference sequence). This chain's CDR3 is CAWSRGSGANVLTF. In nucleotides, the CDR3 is TGTGCCTGGAGCAGGGGGTCTGGGGCCAACGTCCTGACTTTC.

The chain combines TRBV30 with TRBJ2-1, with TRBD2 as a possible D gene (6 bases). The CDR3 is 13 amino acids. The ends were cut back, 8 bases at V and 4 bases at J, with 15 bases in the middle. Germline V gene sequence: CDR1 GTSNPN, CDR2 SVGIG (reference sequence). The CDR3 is CAGGAADYNEQFF. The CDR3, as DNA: TGTGCCGGAGGGGCAGCCGATTACAATGAGCAGTTCTTC.

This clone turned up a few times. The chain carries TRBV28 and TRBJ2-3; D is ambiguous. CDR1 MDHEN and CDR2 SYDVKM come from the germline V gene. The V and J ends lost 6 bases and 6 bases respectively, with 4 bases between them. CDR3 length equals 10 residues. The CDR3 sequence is CASSGDTQYF. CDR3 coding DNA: TGTGCCAGCAGCGGTGATACGCAGTATTTT. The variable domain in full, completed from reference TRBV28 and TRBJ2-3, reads DVKVTQSSRYLVKRTGEKVFLECVQDMDHENMFWYRQDPGLGLRLIYFSYDVKMKEKGDIPEGYSVSREKKERFSLILESASTNQTSMYLCASSGDTQYFGPGTRLTVL.

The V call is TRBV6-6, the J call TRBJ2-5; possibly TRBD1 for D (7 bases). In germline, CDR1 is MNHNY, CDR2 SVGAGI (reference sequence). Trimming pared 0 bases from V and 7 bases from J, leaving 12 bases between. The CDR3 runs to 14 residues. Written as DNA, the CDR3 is TGTGCCAGCAGTTACTCGATGCAGGGGGGGACCCAGTACTTC. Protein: CASSYSMQGGTQYF.

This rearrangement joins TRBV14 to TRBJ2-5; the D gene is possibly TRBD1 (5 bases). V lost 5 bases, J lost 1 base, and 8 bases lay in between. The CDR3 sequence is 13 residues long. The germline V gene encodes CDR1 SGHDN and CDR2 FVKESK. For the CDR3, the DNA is TGTGCCAGCAGCGGACATCTCCAAGAGACCCAGTACTTC. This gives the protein CASSGHLQETQYF. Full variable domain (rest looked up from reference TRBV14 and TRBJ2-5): EAGVTQFPSHSVIEKGQTVTLRCDPISGHDNLYWYRRVMGKEIKFLLHFVKESKQDESGMPNNRFLAERTGGTYSTLKVQPAELEDSGVYFCASSGHLQETQYFGPGTRLLVL.

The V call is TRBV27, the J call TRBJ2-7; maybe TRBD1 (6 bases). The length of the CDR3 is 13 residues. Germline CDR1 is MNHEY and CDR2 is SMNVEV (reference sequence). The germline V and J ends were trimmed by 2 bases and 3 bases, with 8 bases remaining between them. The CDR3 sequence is CASSLQGNYEQYF. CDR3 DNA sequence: TGTGCCAGCAGTTTACAGGGGAACTACGAGCAGTACTTC.

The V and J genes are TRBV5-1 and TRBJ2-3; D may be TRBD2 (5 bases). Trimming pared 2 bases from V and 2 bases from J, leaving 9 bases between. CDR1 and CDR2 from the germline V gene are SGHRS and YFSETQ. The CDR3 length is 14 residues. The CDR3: CASSFEGPTDTQYF. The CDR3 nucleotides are TGCGCCAGCAGCTTCGAGGGTCCCACAGATACGCAGTATTTT.

CDR3 amino acids: CSVEGQGGADTQYF. The CDR3 DNA is TGCAGCGTTGAAGGGCAGGGAGGGGCAGATACGCAGTATTTT. The chain is built from TRBV29-1 and TRBJ2-3; 7 bases are a match to TRBD2. The CDR3 covers 14 residues. Germline V gives CDR1 SQVTM, CDR2 ANQGSEA. Trimming cost V 1 base and J 4 bases; bases outside gene matches: 5.

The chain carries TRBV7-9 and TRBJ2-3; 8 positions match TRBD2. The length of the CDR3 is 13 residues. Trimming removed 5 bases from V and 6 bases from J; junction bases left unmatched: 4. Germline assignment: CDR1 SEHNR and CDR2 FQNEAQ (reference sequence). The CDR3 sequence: CASSGGGSDTQYF. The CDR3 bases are TGTGCCAGCAGCGGCGGGGGGTCGGATACGCAGTATTTT.

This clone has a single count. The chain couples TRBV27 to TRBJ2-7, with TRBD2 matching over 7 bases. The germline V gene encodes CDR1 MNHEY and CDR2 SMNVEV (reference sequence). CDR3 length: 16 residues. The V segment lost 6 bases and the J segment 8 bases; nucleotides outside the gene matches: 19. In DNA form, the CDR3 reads TGTGCCAGCAGCAAGGTTCCTTGGGACTATGACCTAAAGCAGTACTTC. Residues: CASSKVPWDYDLKQYF.

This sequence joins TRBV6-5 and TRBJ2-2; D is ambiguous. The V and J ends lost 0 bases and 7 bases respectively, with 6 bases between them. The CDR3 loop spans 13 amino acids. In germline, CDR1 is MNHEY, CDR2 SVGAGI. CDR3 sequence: CASSYSNFGELFF. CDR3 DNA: TGTGCCAGCAGTTACTCGAACTTCGGGGAGCTGTTTTTT.

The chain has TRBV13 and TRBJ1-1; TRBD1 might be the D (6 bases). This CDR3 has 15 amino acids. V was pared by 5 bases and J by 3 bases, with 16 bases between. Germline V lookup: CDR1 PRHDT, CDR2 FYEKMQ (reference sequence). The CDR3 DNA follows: TGTGCCAGCAGCCCTACTGCCAGGGGAGACACTGAAGCTTTCTTT. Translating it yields CASSPTARGDTEAFF.

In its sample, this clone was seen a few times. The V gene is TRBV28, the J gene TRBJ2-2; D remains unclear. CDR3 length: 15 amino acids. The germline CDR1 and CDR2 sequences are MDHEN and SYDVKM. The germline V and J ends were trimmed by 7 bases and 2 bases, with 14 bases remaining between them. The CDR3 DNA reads TGTGCCAGCATGGCGACGACTTCCAACACCGGGGAGCTGTTTTTT. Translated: CASMATTSNTGELFF.

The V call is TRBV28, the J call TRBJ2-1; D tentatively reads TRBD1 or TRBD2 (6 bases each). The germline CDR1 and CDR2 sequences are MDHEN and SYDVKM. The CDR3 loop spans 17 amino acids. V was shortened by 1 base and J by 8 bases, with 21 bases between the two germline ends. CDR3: CASSLSGAATGGDEQFF. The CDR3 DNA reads TGTGCCAGCAGTTTATCGGGCGCCGCGACCGGGGGCGATGAGCAGTTCTTC.

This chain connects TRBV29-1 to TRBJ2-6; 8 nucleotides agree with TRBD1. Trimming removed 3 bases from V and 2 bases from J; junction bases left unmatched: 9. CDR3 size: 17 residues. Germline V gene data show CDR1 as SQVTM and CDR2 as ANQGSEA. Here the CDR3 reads CSVEETGARAGANVLTF. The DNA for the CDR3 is TGCAGCGTTGAGGAGACAGGGGCCAGGGCTGGGGCCAACGTCCTGACTTTC.